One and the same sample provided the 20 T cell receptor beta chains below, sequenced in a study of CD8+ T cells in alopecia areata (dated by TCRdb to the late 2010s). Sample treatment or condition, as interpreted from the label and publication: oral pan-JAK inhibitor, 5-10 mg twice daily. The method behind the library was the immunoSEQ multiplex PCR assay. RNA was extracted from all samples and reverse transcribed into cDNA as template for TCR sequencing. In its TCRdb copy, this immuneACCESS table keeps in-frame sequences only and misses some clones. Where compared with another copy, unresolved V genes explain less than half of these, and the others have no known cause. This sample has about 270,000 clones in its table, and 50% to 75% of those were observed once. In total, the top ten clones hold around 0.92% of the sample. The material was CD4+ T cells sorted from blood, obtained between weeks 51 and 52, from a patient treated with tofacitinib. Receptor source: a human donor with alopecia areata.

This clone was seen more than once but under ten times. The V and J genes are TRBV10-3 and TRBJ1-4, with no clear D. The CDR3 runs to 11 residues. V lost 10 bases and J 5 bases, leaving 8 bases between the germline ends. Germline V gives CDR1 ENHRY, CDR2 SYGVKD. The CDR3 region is CASGANEKLFF. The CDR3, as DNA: TGTGCCAGCGGCGCGAATGAAAAACTGTTTTTT.

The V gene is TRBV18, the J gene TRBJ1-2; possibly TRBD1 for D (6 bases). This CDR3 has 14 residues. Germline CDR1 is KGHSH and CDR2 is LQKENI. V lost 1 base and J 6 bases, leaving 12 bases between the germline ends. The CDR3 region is CASSPLDSQNGYTF. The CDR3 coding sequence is TGTGCCAGCTCACCACTGGACAGCCAGAATGGCTACACCTTC.

The chain's CDR3 is CASSWPAGLAIDEQFF. CDR3 bases: TGTGCCAGCAGTTGGCCCGCGGGACTCGCCATCGATGAGCAGTTCTTC. This rearrangement joins TRBV6-5 to TRBJ2-1, with D maybe TRBD2 (6 bases). Germline V gene data show CDR1 as MNHEY and CDR2 as SVGAGI. The V end lost 4 bases, the J end lost 8 bases, and 21 bases lay between the germline ends. The CDR3 loop spans 16 amino acids.

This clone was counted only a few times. CDR3 sequence reads: CASSYSRTAYGYTF. The CDR3 region has the DNA TGTGCCAGCAGTTACTCCCGGACAGCCTATGGCTACACCTTC. The V and J genes are TRBV6-5 and TRBJ1-2, with D tentatively TRBD1 (6 bases). The CDR3 length is 14 residues. V lost 0 bases, J lost 4 bases, and 9 bases lay in between. The V gene's germline CDR1 is MNHEY and CDR2 SVGAGI.

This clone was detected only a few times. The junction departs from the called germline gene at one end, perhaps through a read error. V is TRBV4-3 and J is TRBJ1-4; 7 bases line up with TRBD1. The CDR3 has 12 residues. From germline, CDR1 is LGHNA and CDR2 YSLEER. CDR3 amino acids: CASSQSGTVMLF. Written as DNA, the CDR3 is TGCGCCAGCAGCCAAAGCGGGACAGTGATGCTTTTT.

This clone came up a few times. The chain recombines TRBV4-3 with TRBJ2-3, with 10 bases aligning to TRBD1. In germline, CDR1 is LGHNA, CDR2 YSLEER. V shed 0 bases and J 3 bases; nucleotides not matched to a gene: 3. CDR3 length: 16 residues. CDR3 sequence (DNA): TGCGCCAGCAGCCAAGAGACAGGGGGCTGGACAGATACGCAGTATTTT. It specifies CASSQETGGWTDTQYF.

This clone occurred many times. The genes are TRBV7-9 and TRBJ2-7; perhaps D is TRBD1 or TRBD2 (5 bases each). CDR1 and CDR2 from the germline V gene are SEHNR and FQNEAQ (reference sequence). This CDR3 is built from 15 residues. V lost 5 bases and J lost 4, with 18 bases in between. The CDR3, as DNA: TGTGCCAGCAGCCCTTCGGGACCTAGGGCTTACGAGCAGTACTTC. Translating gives CASSPSGPRAYEQYF.

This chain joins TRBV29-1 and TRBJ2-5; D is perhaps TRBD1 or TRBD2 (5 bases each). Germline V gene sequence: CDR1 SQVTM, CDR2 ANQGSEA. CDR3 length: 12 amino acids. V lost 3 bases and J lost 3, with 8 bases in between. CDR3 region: CSVDRDEETQYF. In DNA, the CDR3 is TGCAGCGTTGACAGGGACGAAGAGACCCAGTACTTC.

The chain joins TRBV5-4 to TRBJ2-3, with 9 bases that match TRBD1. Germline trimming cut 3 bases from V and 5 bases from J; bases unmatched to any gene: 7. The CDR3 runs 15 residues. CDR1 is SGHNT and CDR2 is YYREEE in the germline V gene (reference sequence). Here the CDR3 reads CASSSPGQGVDTQYF. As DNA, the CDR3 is TGTGCCAGCAGCTCACCGGGACAGGGTGTAGATACGCAGTATTTT.

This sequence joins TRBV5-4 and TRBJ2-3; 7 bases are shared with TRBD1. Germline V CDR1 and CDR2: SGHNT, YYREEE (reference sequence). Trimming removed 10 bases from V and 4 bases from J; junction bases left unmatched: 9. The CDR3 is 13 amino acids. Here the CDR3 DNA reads TGTGCCGCTGCTCCGCAGGGGGCAGATACGCAGTATTTT. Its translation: CAAAPQGADTQYF.

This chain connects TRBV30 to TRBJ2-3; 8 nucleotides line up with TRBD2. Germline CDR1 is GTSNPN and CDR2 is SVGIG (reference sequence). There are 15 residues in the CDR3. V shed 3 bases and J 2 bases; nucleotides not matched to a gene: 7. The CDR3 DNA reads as TGTGCCTGGAGCACCCAGCGGGGGCTCACAGATACGCAGTATTTT. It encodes CAWSTQRGLTDTQYF.

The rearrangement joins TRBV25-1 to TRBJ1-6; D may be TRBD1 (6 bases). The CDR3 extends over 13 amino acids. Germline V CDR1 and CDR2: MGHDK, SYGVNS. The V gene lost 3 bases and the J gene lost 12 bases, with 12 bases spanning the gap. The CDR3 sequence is CASSDPGQLPLHF. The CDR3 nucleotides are TGTGCCAGCAGTGATCCCGGACAGCTACCCCTCCACTTT.

The CDR3: CAGAREQYNEQFF. In nucleotides, the CDR3 is TGTGCCGGCGCTCGGGAACAGTACAATGAGCAGTTCTTC. The V call is TRBV2, the J call TRBJ2-1, with D maybe TRBD2 (5 bases). This CDR3 comprises 13 residues. Germline V gene lookup returns CDR1 SNHLY and CDR2 FYNNEI. Between the trimmed V and J ends, which lost 11 bases and 4 bases, there was a span of 15 bases.

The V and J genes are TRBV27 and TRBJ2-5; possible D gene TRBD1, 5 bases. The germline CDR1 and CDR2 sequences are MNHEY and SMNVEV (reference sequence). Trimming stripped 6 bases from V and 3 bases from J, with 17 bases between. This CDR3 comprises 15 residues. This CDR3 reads CASRAFRQGKETQYF. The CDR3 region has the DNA TGTGCCAGCAGGGCCTTCCGGCAGGGTAAAGAGACCCAGTACTTC.

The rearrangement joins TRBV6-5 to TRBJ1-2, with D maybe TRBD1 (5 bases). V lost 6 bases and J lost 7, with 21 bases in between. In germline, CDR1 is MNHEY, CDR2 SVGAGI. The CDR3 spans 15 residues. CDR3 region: CASSLRGHPAPGYTF. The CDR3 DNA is TGTGCCAGCAGCCTACGCGGACACCCAGCACCTGGCTACACCTTC.

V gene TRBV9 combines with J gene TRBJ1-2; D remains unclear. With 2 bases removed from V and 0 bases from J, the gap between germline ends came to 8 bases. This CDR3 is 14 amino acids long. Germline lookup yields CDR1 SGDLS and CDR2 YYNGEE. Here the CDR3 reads CASSVAGSNYGYTF. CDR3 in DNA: TGTGCCAGCAGCGTTGCAGGCTCTAACTATGGCTACACCTTC. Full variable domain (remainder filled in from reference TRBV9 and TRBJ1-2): DSGVTQTPKHLITATGQRVTLRCSPRSGDLSVYWYQQSLDQGLQFLIQYYNGEERAKGNILERFSAQQFPDLHSELNLSSLELGDSALYFCASSVAGSNYGYTFGSGTRLTVV.

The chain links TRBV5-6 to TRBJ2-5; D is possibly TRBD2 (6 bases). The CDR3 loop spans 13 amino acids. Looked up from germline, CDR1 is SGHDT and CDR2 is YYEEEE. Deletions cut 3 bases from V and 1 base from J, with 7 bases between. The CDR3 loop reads CASSWEVQETQYF. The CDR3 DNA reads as TGTGCCAGCAGCTGGGAGGTCCAAGAGACCCAGTACTTC.

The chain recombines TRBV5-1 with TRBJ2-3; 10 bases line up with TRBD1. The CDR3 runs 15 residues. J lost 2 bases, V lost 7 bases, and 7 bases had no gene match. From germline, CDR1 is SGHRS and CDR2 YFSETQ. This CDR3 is CASADDRGLTDTQYF. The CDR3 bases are TGCGCCAGCGCGGATGACAGGGGGCTCACAGATACGCAGTATTTT.

The CDR3 sequence is CASSYKREKFF. The DNA of the CDR3 is TGTGCCAGCAGTTACAAGCGGGAAAAGTTCTTC. The chain recombines TRBV6-5 with TRBJ2-1, with TRBD2 identical over 7 bases. The CDR3 loop spans 11 amino acids. After removal of 2 bases from V and 14 bases from J, the junction contained 3 bases not matched to a gene. Germline lookup yields CDR1 MNHEY and CDR2 SVGAGI.

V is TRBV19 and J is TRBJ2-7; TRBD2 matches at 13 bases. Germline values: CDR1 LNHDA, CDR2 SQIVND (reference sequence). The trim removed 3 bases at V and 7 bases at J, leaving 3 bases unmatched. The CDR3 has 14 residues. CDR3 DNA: TGTGCCAGTAGTATGCGACTAGCGGGGGGTGAGCAGTACTTC. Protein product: CASSMRLAGGEQYF.